This TCR beta chain was identified during a study of CD8 T cells in ankylosing spondylitis (dated by TCRdb to the late 2010s). About the full investigation: T cell receptor beta repertoires were profiled in healthy donors and ankylosing spondylitis patients so that disease-linked TCR variants could be found. The whole study cohort included 95 to 130 healthy donors and about two dozen ankylosing spondylitis patients. Peripheral blood was sampled, and synovial fluid was also collected from ankylosing spondylitis patients. Study-wide conclusions, independent of this receptor: Some motif variants had previously been reported in the synovial fluid and blood of reactive arthritis patients, which suggests shared mechanisms of disease initiation. A TCR beta motif made up of fewer than 10 highly homologous amino acid variants appeared to be characteristic of blood from ankylosing spondylitis patients. The disease-linked clones were reported as significantly enriched in matched synovial fluid samples from ankylosing spondylitis patients. The disease-linked clones had a CD8+ phenotype and were found at relatively low frequencies in peripheral blood.

Sequencing relied on an Illumina HiSeq 2500. Quantitative 5'-RACE with molecular barcodes was used to prepare TCR beta libraries. On the authors' methods: A new computational method, built on a probabilistic model of VDJ rearrangement, was used to identify disease-linked TCR variants. Using fastp at Q25 and MiXCR, TCRdb reprocessed the public reads and kept productive beta chains. Rows merge per CDR3 protein into single entries with the most common DNA and genes. TCRdb, rather than the study authors, made the V and J calls. Across this sample there are 240,000 or so distinct CDR3 sequences, with about 10% seen only once. The top ten clonotypes cover 5.5% to 8% of the sample. In the germline V gene, CDR1 corresponds to SGHRS and CDR2 to YFSETQ. Its CDR3 holds 14 amino acids, cysteine through phenylalanine. Here the CDR3 DNA is all that survives: 42 bases in frame from base 1. The germline ends are 5 bases apart after V is trimmed by 2 bases and J by 0 bases.

This clonotype was seen ten or more times. No antigen is known for it. Base qualities are not provided; no much larger clone lies one nucleotide away. Material: blood, either unsorted or a sorted T cell fraction (not recorded which). The source of this sequence is a male donor with ankylosing spondylitis or in good health (not recorded which). Rearrangement joined TRBV5-1 to TRBJ1-4, with no reliable assignment of the D segment. The sequence in DNA is TGCGCCAGCAGCTTCAGGACAACTAATGAAAAACTGTTTTTT. It specifies CASSFRTTNEKLFF. When the CDR3 is completed using the reference TRBV5-1 and TRBJ1-4 genes on either side, the full variable domain is KAGVTQTPRYLIKTRGQQVTLSCSPISGHRSVSWYQQTPGQGLQFLFEYFSETQRNKGNFPGRFSGRQFSNSRSEMNVSTLELGDSALYLCASSFRTTNEKLFFGSGTQLSVL.